This is a list of T cell receptor beta chains from one sample in a study of blood T cell repertoires in COVID-19. This table comes from immunoSEQ multiplex PCR, and its TCRdb copy is limited to in-frame clones, with some not included. Of more than 150,000 clones in the sample, roughly 78% were seen once. The sample taken for sequencing was peripheral blood. These receptors originate from an elderly woman with active or convalescent COVID-19. Each CDR3 is given with its conserved first and last residue.

15	TRBJ2-1	TRBV28	CASQIGGGYYNEQFF
15	TRBJ1-4	TRBV28	CASSLPGTGDEKLFF
15	TRBJ2-7	TRBV5-1	CASSLRTSVAYEQYF
15	TRBJ2-3	TRBV10-3	CAIGGERGAADTQYF
17	TRBJ1-5	TRBV2	CASSDSLRGLWNQPQHF
15	TRBJ1-2	TRBV3-1/TRBV3-2	CASSQQGQGLGGYTF
15	TRBJ1-4	TRBV28	CASSLPTGGGEKLFF
14	TRBJ1-2	TRBV3-1/TRBV3-2	CASSHTGKDYGYTF
14	TRBJ2-5	TRBV7-2	CASSPDRAVETQYF
16	TRBJ2-5	TRBV3-1/TRBV3-2	CASSQALWGGQETQYF
14	TRBJ2-3	TRBV18	CASAQGAVEDTQYF
13	TRBJ1-2	TRBV30	CAWVTEYNYGYTF
15	TRBJ2-2	TRBV4-3	CASSQAGGRTGELFF
13	TRBJ1-2	TRBV7-8	CASSTGGRYGYTF
18	TRBJ1-2	TRBV4-1	CASSQVPTGQRAYYGYTF
11	TRBJ2-7	TRBV7-9	CASSAGSEQYF
13	TRBJ2-3	TRBV18	CASSPGRPDTQYF
16	TRBJ1-5	TRBV24-1	CATSDSAQGFNQPQHF
13	TRBJ1-2	TRBV2	CASTYQGNYGYTF
16	TRBJ2-3	TRBV27	CASSLGLAGNTDTQYF
15	TRBJ1-6	TRBV7-9	CASSLFGTENSPLHF
16	TRBJ2-7	TRBV3-1/TRBV3-2	CASSQDLASGGAFRYF
16	TRBJ1-1	TRBV7-6	CASSLNVRPPGNEAFF
16	TRBJ1-2	TRBV4-3	CASSQEADGKYYGYTF
11	TRBJ2-7	TRBV6-5	CASTGGGEQYF
14	TRBJ1-1	TRBV7-9	CASSLYYAGTEAFF
13	TRBJ2-3	TRBV19	CASSSTGGDTQYF
16	TRBJ2-3	TRBV12-5	CASRRERGGSTDTQYF
14	TRBJ2-2	TRBV7-3	CASSSPRDSSELFF
14	TRBJ2-2	TRBV6-6	CASRKNRETGELFF
16	TRBJ1-2	TRBV2	CASSGTGGREIYGYTF
15	TRBJ1-2	TRBV7-9	CASSLVEGPAYGYTF
15	TRBJ1-6	TRBV5-4	CASSGRQGANSPLHF
14	TRBJ2-1	TRBV10-2	CASREQLGSNEQFF
12	TRBJ1-1	TRBV28	CASSLQITEAFF
15	TRBJ1-2	TRBV5-4	CASSLPDTGGWGYTF
12	TRBJ2-7	TRBV2	CASSEGEYEQYF
14	TRBJ1-3	TRBV5-8	CASSRDRAMSTIYF
14	TRBJ1-6	TRBV6-6	CASGQSSYNSPLHF
14	TRBJ1-1	TRBV5-8	CASSLRGTDTEAFF
16	TRBJ1-5	TRBV10-3	CAISVEGARGNQPQHF
16	TRBJ2-2	TRBV9	CASSASTPVVPGELFF
15	TRBJ1-2	TRBV15	CATSRVLRQGNGYTF
14	TRBJ1-1	TRBV19	CASSMHGFPRGAFF
12	TRBJ2-1	TRBV2	CASSETGLNLFF